This T cell receptor beta chain is from a study of cytomegalovirus exposure and HLA in healthy donors. V shed 0 bases and J 14 bases; nucleotides not matched to a gene: 7. In germline, CDR1 is SEHNR, CDR2 FQNEAQ (reference sequence). The CDR3 length is 15 residues. The table came from immunoSEQ multiplex PCR; TCRdb's copy has only in-frame clones and leaves some out. The data show 250,000 to 350,000 clones, with nearly 90% seen just once and around 0.96% held by the top ten. Sequencing was done on a sample of PBMCs. The receptor was derived from a man aged 25 to 45 in good health and CMV-seronegative. The chain couples TRBV7-9 to TRBJ1-6, with 10 bases identical to TRBD1. The CDR3 coding sequence is TGTGCCAGCAGCTTAGCCCGGGACAGGGGACACACCCTCCACTTT. Protein product: CASSLARDRGHTLHF.